The following is a T cell receptor beta chain sequence with its context. Its antigen is not identified. Different DNA sequences within this sample yield the same CDR3. V lost 1 base to trimming and J lost 2 bases, with 10 bases between them. Germline V gene data show CDR1 as SGHAT and CDR2 as FQNNGV. The CDR3 runs to 15 residues. This record belongs to a study of shared clonotypes between healthy human individuals. Study outcomes and limitations: Naive subsets typically showed greater estimated richness than memory subsets. Sample collection involved blood only; tissue repertoires are likely different. Relative to their counterparts shared across all four donors, non-shared clonotypes exhibited diminished generation probabilities. When naive CD4 clonotypes were compared across four donors, around 5% were shared.

Measured with immunoSEQ multiplex PCR; TCRdb has only the in-frame clones, and not every one. Counted here are about 1.9 million clones, about 94% occurring once; the ten biggest clones make up around 1.7%. Naive-designated CD8 cells lacked CD45RO, were positively enriched for CCR7, and omitted terminally differentiated effector memory CD45RA+ cells. The sequenced material came from naive CD8+ T cells from PBMCs. The receptor was derived from a man younger than 35 in good health. Some clones in this sample may be carry-over from other donors' samples. The gene calls are TRBV11-2 and TRBJ2-3; no clear D gene. The CDR3 region has the DNA TGTGCCAGCAGCTTAGTAGGCGGTTACACAGATACGCAGTATTTT. This codes for CASSLVGGYTDTQYF.